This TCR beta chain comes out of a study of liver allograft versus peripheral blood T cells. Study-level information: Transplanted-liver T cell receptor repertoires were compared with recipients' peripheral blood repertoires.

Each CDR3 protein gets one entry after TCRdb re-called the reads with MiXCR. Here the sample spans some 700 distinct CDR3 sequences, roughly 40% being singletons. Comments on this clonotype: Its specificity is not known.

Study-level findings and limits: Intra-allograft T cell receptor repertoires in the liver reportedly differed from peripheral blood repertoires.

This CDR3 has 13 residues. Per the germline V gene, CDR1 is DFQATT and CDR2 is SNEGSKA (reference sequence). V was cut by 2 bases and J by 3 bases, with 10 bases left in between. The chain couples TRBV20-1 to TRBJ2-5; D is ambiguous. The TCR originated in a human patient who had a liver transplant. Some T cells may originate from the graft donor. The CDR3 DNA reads TGCAGTGCTAGACCCTACGGAGAAGAGACCCAGTACTTC. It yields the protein CSARPYGEETQYF.